Listed here are 26 T cell receptor beta chains from one sample, sequenced in a study of blood T cell dynamics during melanoma immunotherapy. Described time point: week 3, after first cycle of checkpoint inhibitor. Generated by immunoSEQ multiplex PCR, the TCRdb table keeps only in-frame clones and is missing some. Of thousands of clones in the sample, around nine tenths were seen once. The sample was blood, taken from a patient treated with checkpoint blockade. The receptors here all came from a human donor with melanoma.

In this sample, this clone turned up a few times. The J gene is TRBJ2-7, the V gene TRBV10-3; TRBD1 aligns across 7 bases. Trimming at V came to 4 bases and at J to 5 bases, leaving 8 bases not matched to a gene. From germline, CDR1 is ENHRY and CDR2 SYGVKD. The CDR3 has 14 residues. The CDR3 region is CAISVLQGIDEQYF. The CDR3 coding sequence is TGTGCCATCAGTGTTTTACAGGGGATCGACGAGCAGTACTTC.

V and J are TRBV27 and TRBJ2-7; D gene ambiguous. Trimming shortened V by 4 bases and J by 0 bases, and 13 bases separated the two germline ends. CDR3 length equals 15 residues. Germline V CDR1 and CDR2: MNHEY, SMNVEV (reference sequence). The CDR3 protein is CASSSSTASSYEQYF. The CDR3 coding sequence is TGTGCCAGCAGTTCCTCGACCGCTAGCTCCTACGAGCAGTACTTC.

This chain links TRBV7-6 with TRBJ2-7; 7 bases are shared with TRBD1. Germline CDR1 and CDR2: SGHVS and FNYEAQ. Germline trimming cut 4 bases from V and 3 bases from J; bases unmatched to any gene: 9. The CDR3 sequence is 15 residues long. The CDR3 loop is CASSSTGTDDYEQYF. The CDR3 DNA follows: TGTGCCAGCAGCTCAACCGGGACAGATGACTACGAGCAGTACTTC.

This chain links TRBV18 with TRBJ1-2; D gene unclear. The V end lost 3 bases, the J end lost 1 base, and 12 bases lay between the germline ends. The CDR3 length is 15 residues. Looked up from germline, CDR1 is KGHSH and CDR2 is LQKENI. The CDR3 nucleotides read TGTGCCAGCTCACCGGGGTCGGCAGATAACTATGGCTACACCTTC. Encoded protein: CASSPGSADNYGYTF.

The CDR3 region is CASSGGLENYEQYF. CDR3 coding DNA: TGTGCCAGCTCAGGGGGACTGGAGAATTACGAGCAGTACTTC. The chain recombines TRBV18 with TRBJ2-7; D may be TRBD2 (6 bases). Germline V gives CDR1 KGHSH, CDR2 LQKENI. The CDR3 is 14 residues long. The V end was cut by 5 bases, the J end by 4 bases, with 15 bases between.

The J gene is TRBJ2-7, the V gene TRBV27, with TRBD1 identical over 7 bases. The germline V gene encodes CDR1 MNHEY and CDR2 SMNVEV (reference sequence). The CDR3 runs 17 residues. V trimming: 4 bases; J trimming: 0 bases; junction bases outside the gene matches: 12. This CDR3 reads CASSSFPPGQLSYEQYF. The CDR3 nucleotides read TGTGCCAGCAGTTCCTTCCCTCCGGGACAGCTCTCCTACGAGCAGTACTTC.

This clone has just one count. J is TRBJ2-7 and V is TRBV5-1; the D gene is possibly TRBD1 (5 bases). The CDR3 has 15 residues. Per the germline V gene, CDR1 is SGHRS and CDR2 is YFSETQ. V dropped 1 base and J dropped 2 bases, with 13 bases sitting between them. CDR3 amino acids: CASSLRQGHPYEQYF. DNA for the CDR3: TGCGCCAGCAGCTTGAGGCAGGGCCACCCCTACGAGCAGTACTTC.

The genes are TRBV19 and TRBJ1-2, with TRBD1 matching over 11 bases. Germline V gene data show CDR1 as LNHDA and CDR2 as SQIVND (reference sequence). V lost 7 bases, J lost 6 bases, and 13 bases stayed unmatched. CDR3 length equals 16 residues. CDR3 sequence (DNA): TGTGCCAGTAATGACGGACAGGGGGCGAGATCCCATGGCTACACCTTC. This encodes CASNDGQGARSHGYTF.

The chain employs TRBV7-9 and TRBJ1-2; the D gene is possibly TRBD1 (6 bases). Germline V gene lookup returns CDR1 SEHNR and CDR2 FQNEAQ (reference sequence). CDR3 size: 13 residues. Trimming removed 5 bases at V and 4 bases at J, with 11 bases between. The CDR3 region has the DNA TGTGCCAGCAGCCATACAGGGTTCTATGGCTACACCTTC. It yields the protein CASSHTGFYGYTF.

The table lists this clone with a count of one. The CDR3 nucleotides are TGTGCCAGCAGCCAAGTTGGAAATTCACCCCTCCACTTT. Translating gives CASSQVGNSPLHF. This chain uses TRBV4-2 with TRBJ1-6; D remains unclear. V lost 1 base and J 7 bases, leaving 5 bases between the germline ends. Looked up from germline, CDR1 is LGHNA and CDR2 is YNFKEQ. This CDR3 is 13 amino acids long.

This chain connects TRBV5-1 to TRBJ2-1; perhaps TRBD2 as D (6 bases). V was trimmed by 7 bases and J by 9 bases, leaving 14 bases between them. This CDR3 has 12 residues. CDR1 is SGHRS, CDR2 YFSETQ, per germline. The CDR3, as DNA: TGCGCCAGCTATAACCGGGGGACTGAGCAGTTCTTC. Protein sequence: CASYNRGTEQFF.

CDR3: CASTRDSTYEQYF. The CDR3 DNA reads as TGCGCCAGCACCCGGGACAGTACCTACGAGCAGTACTTC. The rearrangement uses TRBV5-1 and TRBJ2-5; 7 bases line up with TRBD1. The assigned J gene may be wrong: the sequence end matches TRBJ2-7 better. CDR3 length: 13 amino acids. Germline V gene lookup returns CDR1 SGHRS and CDR2 YFSETQ.

J is TRBJ1-2 and V is TRBV29-1; 8 bases fit TRBD1. This CDR3 region has 12 residues. Germline V gives CDR1 SQVTM, CDR2 ANQGSEA. V lost 7 bases and J lost 8; bases outside the gene matches: 9. CDR3 nucleotide sequence: TGCAGCGCCACTGGACAGGGCATGGGCTACACCTTC. This encodes CSATGQGMGYTF.

The chain uses TRBV5-1 and TRBJ2-7; 8 nucleotides line up with TRBD2. V dropped 0 bases and J dropped 6; count of bases not matched to a gene: 11. The germline CDR1 and CDR2 sequences are SGHRS and YFSETQ. CDR3 length equals 16 residues. CDR3 loop: CASSLGSAGGTLEQYF. CDR3 nucleotides: TGCGCCAGCAGCTTGGGATCCGCGGGAGGCACCCTCGAGCAGTACTTC. The variable domain in full, with the rest retrieved from reference TRBV5-1 and TRBJ2-7, is KAGVTQTPRYLIKTRGQQVTLSCSPISGHRSVSWYQQTPGQGLQFLFEYFSETQRNKGNFPGRFSGRQFSNSRSEMNVSTLELGDSALYLCASSLGSAGGTLEQYFGPGTRLTVT.

The chain couples TRBV30 to TRBJ1-1; D uncertain. Trimming pared 2 bases from V and 3 bases from J, leaving 7 bases between. There are 12 residues in the CDR3. Germline V gene sequence: CDR1 GTSNPN, CDR2 SVGIG (reference sequence). The CDR3 reads CAWSIGHTEAFF. The DNA for the CDR3 is TGTGCCTGGAGTATAGGTCACACTGAAGCTTTCTTT.

The V and J genes are TRBV6-5 and TRBJ2-7; D not certain. Per germline, CDR1 MNHEY and CDR2 SVGAGI. The CDR3 runs 11 residues. V gave up 11 bases and J gave up 3 bases, with 11 bases separating them. The CDR3 DNA reads TGTGCCGGCGGCCCCCTCTACGAGCAGTACTTC. Translation gives CAGGPLYEQYF.

The chain uses TRBV6-5 and TRBJ2-5; 8 nucleotides align to TRBD1. The J segment lost 5 bases and the V segment lost 6 bases, leaving 14 bases of the junction unmatched. The V gene's germline CDR1 is MNHEY and CDR2 SVGAGI. This CDR3 is 16 amino acids long. CDR3 sequence (DNA): TGTGCCAGCAGCTACGGACAGGGCAGGGCTGGGGAGACCCAGTACTTC. It yields the protein CASSYGQGRAGETQYF.

The rearrangement uses TRBV29-1 and TRBJ2-7, with D possibly being TRBD1 or TRBD2 (5 bases each). The V end lost 3 bases, the J end lost 4 bases, and 16 bases lay between the germline ends. The V gene's germline CDR1 is SQVTM and CDR2 ANQGSEA. The CDR3 is 14 amino acids. CDR3 sequence reads: CSVETTGPRYEQYF. In DNA, the CDR3 is TGCAGCGTTGAGACGACGGGGCCCAGGTACGAGCAGTACTTC.

This clone was detected once. V usage is TRBV7-6 and J usage is TRBJ2-7; possible D gene TRBD1, 6 bases. V was clipped by 1 base and J by 0 bases, with 16 bases between them. Germline V gives CDR1 SGHVS, CDR2 FNYEAQ. The CDR3 runs 17 residues. The CDR3 DNA sequence: TGTGCCAGCAGCTTAGGGCCCTACAGGGATAGCTCCTACGAGCAGTACTTC. Translation: CASSLGPYRDSSYEQYF.

This sequence joins TRBV27 and TRBJ2-7, with a tentative D call TRBD1 (6 bases). V was clipped by 6 bases and J by 0 bases, with 15 bases between them. Germline V gives CDR1 MNHEY, CDR2 SMNVEV (reference sequence). CDR3 size: 15 residues. The CDR3 region is CASSLVGAASYEQYF. The CDR3 DNA is TGTGCCAGCAGCCTCGTGGGGGCAGCCTCCTACGAGCAGTACTTC.

The chain links TRBV28 to TRBJ1-5, with unresolved D. The ends were cut back, 5 bases at V and 7 bases at J, with 6 bases in the middle. Germline lookup yields CDR1 MDHEN and CDR2 SYDVKM. This CDR3 has 11 amino acids. The CDR3 is CASSVAQPQHF. In DNA, the CDR3 is TGTGCCAGCAGTGTGGCCCAGCCCCAGCATTTT.

The chain recombines TRBV7-9 with TRBJ1-1; TRBD1 aligns across 7 bases. The CDR3 is 14 residues long. V trimming: 3 bases; J trimming: 6 bases; junction bases outside the gene matches: 7. The germline V gene encodes CDR1 SEHNR and CDR2 FQNEAQ (reference sequence). The CDR3 DNA reads TGTGCCAGCAGCTTGGAAAGGGACAGTGCTGAAGCTTTCTTT. This codes for CASSLERDSAEAFF.

The chain carries TRBV6-1 and TRBJ2-2, with D unclear. Between the trimmed V and J ends, which lost 4 bases and 3 bases, there was a span of 9 bases. Germline values: CDR1 MNHNS, CDR2 SASEGT. The CDR3 extends over 14 amino acids. CDR3 bases: TGTGCCAGCAGTGGGCGTAGGGACACCGGGGAGCTGTTTTTT. Translated, it gives CASSGRRDTGELFF.

The chain carries TRBV18 and TRBJ1-3; D unresolved. In germline, CDR1 is KGHSH, CDR2 LQKENI. This CDR3 region has 12 residues. V lost 2 bases and J lost 8, with 7 bases in between. The DNA of the CDR3 is TGTGCCAGCTCACCAGAGGGAGACACCATATATTTT. It yields the protein CASSPEGDTIYF. The full variable domain, with the rest looked up from reference TRBV18 and TRBJ1-3, is NAGVMQNPRHLVRRRGQEARLRCSPMKGHSHVYWYRQLPEEGLKFMVYLQKENIIDESGMPKERFSAEFPKEGPSILRIQQVVRGDSAAYFCASSPEGDTIYFGEGSWLTVV.

The chain uses TRBV10-3 and TRBJ1-4, with 11 bases aligning to TRBD1. The CDR3 contains 16 residues. Trimming removed 2 bases from V and 8 bases from J; junction bases left unmatched: 7. CDR1 and CDR2 (germline): ENHRY, SYGVKD. The CDR3 region is CAISEGQGAKKEKLFF. The DNA of the CDR3 is TGTGCCATCAGTGAGGGACAGGGGGCGAAAAAGGAAAAACTGTTTTTT.

The J gene is TRBJ1-1, the V gene TRBV7-3; D is perhaps TRBD1 (5 bases). Looked up from germline, CDR1 is SGHTA and CDR2 is FQGTGA. This CDR3 spans 15 amino acids. Trimming removed 3 bases from V and 0 bases from J, with 11 bases in between. The CDR3 region has the DNA TGTGCCAGCAGCTTTTCTGGGGGGTTGAACACTGAAGCTTTCTTT. As protein: CASSFSGGLNTEAFF. Based on the CDR3 plus reference TRBV7-3 and TRBJ1-1, the full variable domain is GAGVSQTPSNKVTEKGKYVELRCDPISGHTALYWYRQSLGQGPEFLIYFQGTGAADDSGLPNDRFFAVRPEGSVSTLKIQRTERGDSAVYLCASSFSGGLNTEAFFGQGTRLTVV.